Presented here are 8 T cell receptor beta chains from one specimen sequenced in a study of breast tumors, draining lymph nodes, adjacent tissues. Axillary draining lymph nodes of breast cancer patients supplied the node samples. A single record per CDR3 protein comes from TCRdb applying MiXCR to the multiplex PCR reads. The sample gives 180,000 or so distinct CDR3 sequences, 33% of which show up once; approximately 3.9% is in the top ten. Material: axillary lymph node tissue. The receptors shown here come from a female donor with breast cancer. Some clones in this sample may be carry-over from other donors' samples.

Note on this clonotype: A single base separates this from a much larger clone, so it may be a read error. The V and J genes are TRBV18 and TRBJ2-2; no definite D call. Germline loops: CDR1 KGHSH, CDR2 LQKENI. The CDR3 length is 14 residues. This chain's CDR3 is CASSQKTNAGELFF. Written as DNA, the CDR3 is TGTGCCAGCTCACAGAAAACGAACGCCGGGGAGCTGTTTTTT.

V is TRBV7-9 and J is TRBJ2-2, with 14 positions matching TRBD2. Losses at the gene ends were 10 bases for V and 2 bases for J; bases not matched to a gene: 3. Germline V gene sequence: CDR1 SEHNR, CDR2 FQNEAQ (reference sequence). The CDR3 consists of 15 residues. CDR3 in DNA: TGTGCCACGGGACTAGCGGGAGTTAACACCGGGGAGCTGTTTTTT. Translating gives CATGLAGVNTGELFF. Drawing the rest from reference TRBV7-9 and TRBJ2-2, the complete variable domain is DTGVSQNPRHKITKRGQNVTFRCDPISEHNRLYWYRQTLGQGPEFLTYFQNEAQLEKSRLLSDRFSAERPKGSFSTLEIQRTEQGDSAMYLCATGLAGVNTGELFFGEGSRLTVL.

About this clonotype: At one end, the junction sequence differs from germline, possibly due to a read error. The rearrangement uses TRBV7-2 and TRBJ2-1; 7 bases line up with TRBD2. The CDR3 length is 16 residues. Germline V gives CDR1 SGHTA, CDR2 FQGNSA. The CDR3 DNA is TGTGCCAGCAGCCTAGCGGAAAAGCTCTCCTACAATGAGCAGTTCTTC. Its translation: CASSLAEKLSYNEQFF.

This clonotype was counted at least ten times. The chain employs TRBV13 and TRBJ1-4; D perhaps matches TRBD1 (5 bases). V dropped 4 bases and J dropped 8 bases, with 17 bases sitting between them. This CDR3 comprises 15 residues. In germline, CDR1 is PRHDT, CDR2 FYEKMQ (reference sequence). The CDR3 nucleotides read TGTGCCAGCAGCTCCGGCCCTTCCGGGGGAGAAAAACTGTTTTTT. Protein: CASSSGPSGGEKLFF.

This clonotype has just a few counts. V gene TRBV28 combines with J gene TRBJ2-7; the D gene is possibly TRBD2 (6 bases). From germline, CDR1 is MDHEN and CDR2 SYDVKM. This CDR3 comprises 14 residues. Trimming stripped 2 bases from V and 4 bases from J, with 12 bases between. CDR3 sequence reads: CASSLPGGMYEQYF. The CDR3 DNA is TGTGCCAGCAGTTTACCGGGCGGGATGTACGAGCAGTACTTC.

This clonotype appeared a few times. This may come from a read error, since a much larger clone is one base off. The CDR3 protein is CASSPRSVTGGLFF. The CDR3 bases are TGTGCCAGCAGTCCCAGATCGGTCACCGGGGGGCTGTTTTTT. The chain couples TRBV12-3 or TRBV12-4 to TRBJ2-2; TRBD2 might be the D (6 bases). CDR3 length: 14 residues.

This clonotype was seen at least ten times. The rearrangement links TRBV30 to TRBJ2-6, with D possibly matching TRBD2 (5 bases). Germline CDR1 reads GTSNPN; CDR2 reads SVGIG (reference sequence). The CDR3 spans 15 residues. The V gene lost 2 bases and the J gene lost 3 bases, with 11 bases spanning the gap. This CDR3 is CAWSSAEDGANVLTF. The DNA for the CDR3 is TGTGCCTGGAGTTCAGCGGAGGATGGGGCCAACGTCCTGACTTTC.

This clonotype was seen a few times. A much more abundant neighbour one base away suggests this may be a read error. The chain uses TRBV6-2 or TRBV6-3 and TRBJ2-7; D remains unclear. The V gene lost 10 bases and the J gene lost 2 bases, with 9 bases spanning the gap. This CDR3 is 11 amino acids long. Germline V lookup: CDR1 MNHEY, CDR2 SVGEGT. The CDR3 here is CATSTPYEQYF. CDR3 DNA sequence: TGTGCCACCTCTACGCCCTACGAGCAGTACTTC.